The 28 T cell receptor beta chains below all came from one sample that was sequenced in a study of blood T cell repertoires in COVID-19. Here immunoSEQ multiplex PCR was the method, and the copy in TCRdb shows in-frame clones only, minus some. The table shows approximately 76,000 clones, with around 80% occurring only once. The source material was peripheral blood. These receptors originate from an elderly man with active or convalescent COVID-19.

This clone was detected only once. This sequence joins TRBV30 and TRBJ1-1; 8 bases line up with TRBD1. With 4 bases clipped from V and 2 bases from J, the junction kept 3 bases outside the gene matches. The germline V gene encodes CDR1 GTSNPN and CDR2 SVGIG (reference sequence). This CDR3 is 13 amino acids long. CDR3 DNA sequence: TGTGCCTGGACGGGACAGGATAACACTGAAGCTTTCTTT. It yields the protein CAWTGQDNTEAFF.

This clone was detected many times. The rearrangement links TRBV11-3 to TRBJ1-6, with TRBD1 matching 9 bases. V lost 2 bases, J lost 10 bases, and 3 bases stayed unmatched. The germline CDR1 and CDR2 sequences are SGHNT and YENEEA. CDR3 length: 14 residues. CDR3 amino acids: CASSLRTGESPLHF. Written as DNA, the CDR3 is TGTGCCAGCAGCTTAAGGACAGGGGAATCACCCCTCCACTTT.

The chain recombines TRBV7-9 with TRBJ2-2; D uncertain. The CDR3 is 15 amino acids. Germline values: CDR1 SEHNR, CDR2 FQNEAQ (reference sequence). V was clipped by 5 bases and J by 4 bases, with 14 bases between them. CDR3 sequence (DNA): TGTGCCAGCAGCCTCCGGGTGGAAGGCACCGGGGAGCTGTTTTTT. Its protein is CASSLRVEGTGELFF.

CDR3 loop: CASASGSDNEQFF. CDR3 sequence (DNA): TGTGCCAGCGCAAGCGGGAGTGATAATGAGCAGTTCTTC. The V and J genes are TRBV18 and TRBJ2-1; 8 bases map to TRBD2. V lost 8 bases to trimming and J lost 7 bases; unmatched junction nucleotides: 7. Germline V CDR1 and CDR2: KGHSH, LQKENI. The CDR3 totals 13 residues.

The rearrangement links TRBV6-2 or TRBV6-3 to TRBJ2-5; D uncertain. Germline CDR1 reads MNHEY; CDR2 reads SVGEGT. The V end lost 2 bases, the J end lost 7 bases, and 14 bases lay between the germline ends. CDR3 length equals 14 residues. CDR3 residues: CASSYPDTEGTQYF. The CDR3 DNA sequence: TGTGCCAGCAGTTACCCTGACACCGAAGGGACCCAGTACTTC.

V gene TRBV11-2 combines with J gene TRBJ1-2, with D perhaps TRBD1 (5 bases). This CDR3 contains 17 residues. Germline assignment: CDR1 SGHAT and CDR2 FQNNGV. Trimming pared 4 bases from V and 8 bases from J, leaving 26 bases between. CDR3 nucleotide sequence: TGTGCCAGCAGCTCTTCCAGGGTATGGGAAGGGAATCGAGGCTACACCTTC. Its translation is CASSSSRVWEGNRGYTF.

This clone was counted a single time. CDR3 DNA: TGTGCCAGCAGCTTAGTCGGACAGGGGGCTTCACCCCTCCACTTT. This translates into CASSLVGQGASPLHF. The V call is TRBV7-2, the J call TRBJ1-6, with 11 nucleotides matching TRBD1. Germline-derived CDR1 and CDR2 are SGHTA and FQGNSA. Germline trimming cut 1 base from V and 9 bases from J; bases unmatched to any gene: 2. The length of the CDR3 is 15 residues.

V usage is TRBV10-3 and J usage is TRBJ2-3, with TRBD1 matching 9 bases. CDR1 is ENHRY, CDR2 SYGVKD, per germline. The CDR3 runs 14 residues. The V gene end was trimmed by 5 bases and the J gene end by 4 bases; junction bases not matched to a gene: 4. The CDR3 loop is CAISPGQGSDTQYF. In nucleotides, the CDR3 is TGTGCCATCAGTCCGGGACAGGGCTCAGATACGCAGTATTTT.

V is TRBV30 and J is TRBJ2-2, with D uncertain. V lost 0 bases, J lost 7 bases, and 9 bases lay in between. This CDR3 spans 13 amino acids. CDR1 GTSNPN and CDR2 SVGIG come from the germline V gene (reference sequence). The CDR3: CAWSVPEVGELFF. CDR3 DNA: TGTGCCTGGAGTGTACCAGAAGTCGGGGAGCTGTTTTTT.

The J gene is TRBJ1-3, the V gene TRBV6-5; D perhaps matches TRBD1 (5 bases). The germline V and J ends were trimmed by 0 bases and 4 bases, with 10 bases remaining between them. CDR3 length: 15 amino acids. Per the germline V gene, CDR1 is MNHEY and CDR2 is SVGAGI. The CDR3 sequence is CASSYSGQYGNTIYF. CDR3 bases: TGTGCCAGCAGTTACTCCGGACAATACGGAAACACCATATATTTT.

V gene TRBV3-1 (or the pseudogene TRBV3-2) combines with J gene TRBJ2-7, with 7 bases matching TRBD2. The trim removed 4 bases at V and 0 bases at J, leaving 0 bases unmatched. The CDR3 contains 13 residues. The germline V gene encodes CDR1 LGHDT and CDR2 YNNKEL (reference sequence). The CDR3 coding sequence is TGTGCCAGCAGCCCTAGCGGCTCCTACGAGCAGTACTTC. Translation: CASSPSGSYEQYF.

The count of this clone is one. The genes are TRBV2 and TRBJ1-1; no clear D. Germline CDR1 is SNHLY and CDR2 is FYNNEI. The ends were cut back, 8 bases at V and 8 bases at J, with 12 bases in the middle. The CDR3 runs to 11 residues. The CDR3 DNA is TGTGCCAGCCTTCGGCGGGAAGAAGCTTTCTTT. Translation: CASLRREEAFF.

The chain carries TRBV7-3 and TRBJ2-3; TRBD2 aligns across 11 bases. V trimming: 3 bases; J trimming: 5 bases; junction bases outside the gene matches: 7. This CDR3 is 16 amino acids long. The V gene's germline CDR1 is SGHTA and CDR2 FQGTGA. CDR3 amino acids: CASSFSSGGSRDTQYF. The CDR3 nucleotides are TGTGCCAGCAGCTTCTCTAGCGGGGGGTCCCGAGATACGCAGTATTTT.

The chain carries TRBV29-1 and TRBJ2-5; D perhaps matches TRBD2 (6 bases). Germline V gene sequence: CDR1 SQVTM, CDR2 ANQGSEA. Trimming took 4 bases from V and 3 from J, leaving 15 bases between them. The CDR3 is 14 residues long. The CDR3 region has the DNA TGCAGCGTTGGCGAATCGGCGGGAAAAGAGACCCAGTACTTC. This translates into CSVGESAGKETQYF.

The DNA of the CDR3 is TGTGCCAGCAACTACCGGGCGGATGTACAAAGAGACTACTACGAGCAGTACTTC. Its protein is CASNYRADVQRDYYEQYF. This sequence joins TRBV28 and TRBJ2-7; a possible D gene is TRBD2 (5 bases). Per the germline V gene, CDR1 is MDHEN and CDR2 is SYDVKM. V was pared by 7 bases and J by 3 bases, with 28 bases between. This CDR3 comprises 18 residues.

The chain's CDR3 is CASSYRRDTYTDTQYF. The CDR3 DNA is TGTGCCAGCAGTTATCGGAGGGATACTTACACAGATACGCAGTATTTT. This chain links TRBV6-6 with TRBJ2-3; TRBD2 is a possible D gene (6 bases). The V gene lost 3 bases and the J gene lost 2 bases, with 15 bases spanning the gap. This CDR3 is 16 amino acids long. The germline V gene has CDR1 MNHNY and CDR2 SVGAGI (reference sequence).

Comments on this clone: At one end, the junction sequence differs from germline, possibly due to a read error. This chain joins TRBV3-1 (or the pseudogene TRBV3-2) and TRBJ1-2, with 7 bases lining up with TRBD1. In germline, CDR1 is LGHDT, CDR2 YNNKEL (reference sequence). The length of the CDR3 is 16 residues. CDR3 region: CASTQELRTGGGGYTF. The CDR3 DNA reads as TGTGCCAGCACCCAAGAACTCAGGACAGGAGGAGGAGGCTACACCTTC.

The chain links TRBV3-1 (or the pseudogene TRBV3-2) to TRBJ2-7; perhaps TRBD2 as D (6 bases). Germline assignment: CDR1 LGHDT and CDR2 YNNKEL (reference sequence). Trimming removed 0 bases from V and 10 bases from J, with 22 bases in between. CDR3 length: 16 residues. The chain's CDR3 is CASSQDSGPPRGPQYF. The CDR3 bases are TGTGCCAGCAGCCAAGATAGCGGACCCCCGAGGGGTCCACAGTACTTC.

This clone was observed once. J is TRBJ1-1 and V is TRBV19; TRBD1 aligns across 7 bases. Germline assignment: CDR1 LNHDA and CDR2 SQIVND (reference sequence). This CDR3 spans 13 amino acids. V lost 5 bases, J lost 6 bases, and 6 bases stayed unmatched. The chain's CDR3 is CASSARDSPEAFF. The CDR3, as DNA: TGTGCCAGTAGTGCGCGGGACAGCCCTGAAGCTTTCTTT.

This clone was seen only a few times. The chain employs TRBV5-4 and TRBJ2-3; the match to TRBD2 covers 8 bases. The V gene's germline CDR1 is SGHNT and CDR2 YYREEE (reference sequence). The CDR3 spans 16 residues. The J segment lost 4 bases and the V segment lost 4 bases, leaving 11 bases of the junction unmatched. DNA of the CDR3: TGTGCCAGCAGCCCCGGGGGGGCCCAAGGGGCAGATACGCAGTATTTT. It codes for CASSPGGAQGADTQYF.

The chain couples TRBV28 to TRBJ1-2, with 7 positions matching TRBD1. The CDR3 length is 19 residues. Germline V CDR1 and CDR2: MDHEN, SYDVKM. The J segment lost 0 bases and the V segment lost 1 base, leaving 14 bases of the junction unmatched. This CDR3 is CASSLFQDFQGGANYGYTF. Written as DNA, the CDR3 is TGTGCCAGCAGTTTATTCCAAGACTTCCAGGGGGGAGCTAACTATGGCTACACCTTC.

The chain carries TRBV3-1 (or the pseudogene TRBV3-2) and TRBJ1-4, with a possible D match to TRBD1 (6 bases). The CDR3 totals 15 residues. Germline lookup yields CDR1 LGHDT and CDR2 YNNKEL (reference sequence). V was shortened by 4 bases and J by 8 bases, with 17 bases between the two germline ends. CDR3 protein: CASSRHRDGDEKLFF. The CDR3 DNA is TGTGCCAGCAGCCGGCACAGGGACGGCGACGAAAAACTGTTTTTT.

The chain carries TRBV7-2 and TRBJ2-7, with D maybe TRBD2 (6 bases). CDR1 is SGHTA and CDR2 is FQGNSA in the germline V gene. The V and J ends lost 5 bases and 2 bases respectively, with 16 bases between them. The CDR3 runs to 15 residues. The chain's CDR3 is CASSPRRDFTYEQYF. The DNA for the CDR3 is TGTGCCAGCAGCCCCCGCCGGGACTTCACCTACGAGCAGTACTTC.

DNA for the CDR3: TGTGCCAGCAGCCAAGGCAGCTACGAGCAGTACTTC. Translated, it gives CASSQGSYEQYF. The chain recombines TRBV3-1 (or the pseudogene TRBV3-2) with TRBJ2-7; unclear D gene. CDR3 length equals 12 residues. Germline CDR1 reads LGHDT; CDR2 reads YNNKEL (reference sequence). With 1 base removed from V and 3 bases from J, the gap between germline ends came to 4 bases.

The J gene is TRBJ2-1, the V gene TRBV15, with 10 bases that match TRBD2. CDR3 size: 16 residues. J was trimmed by 7 bases and V by 1 base; bases with no gene match: 7. Germline-derived CDR1 and CDR2 are LNHNV and YYDKDF (reference sequence). The CDR3 here is CATSRVWVAGGNEQFF. As DNA, the CDR3 is TGTGCCACCAGCAGAGTCTGGGTAGCGGGAGGTAATGAGCAGTTCTTC.

This clone was observed once. This chain links TRBV12-5 with TRBJ2-2; tentative D call: TRBD1 (7 bases). Germline loops: CDR1 LGHNT, CDR2 FRNRAP. V was cut by 3 bases and J by 3 bases, with 14 bases left in between. The CDR3 is made up of 16 amino acids. CDR3: CASGFRAGGYTGELFF. CDR3 nucleotides: TGTGCTAGTGGTTTCAGGGCAGGGGGGTACACCGGGGAGCTGTTTTTT.

The rearrangement joins TRBV6-5 to TRBJ1-2, with a tentative D call TRBD1 (5 bases). Trimming shortened V by 6 bases and J by 8 bases, and 13 bases separated the two germline ends. The germline V gene has CDR1 MNHEY and CDR2 SVGAGI. There are 12 residues in the CDR3. CDR3 in amino acids: CASRAQVAGYTF. The CDR3 nucleotides are TGTGCCAGCAGAGCACAGGTGGCAGGCTACACCTTC.

Turning to this clone: Other DNA sequences from this sample encode an identical CDR3 as well. V is TRBV29-1 and J is TRBJ2-3; maybe TRBD1 (6 bases). CDR3 length: 14 residues. Germline values: CDR1 SQVTM, CDR2 ANQGSEA. Trimming removed 3 bases at V and 2 bases at J, with 12 bases between. The CDR3 region has the DNA TGCAGCGTTGAGGGCCAGGGGTACACAGATACGCAGTATTTT. Amino acids: CSVEGQGYTDTQYF.